This is a list of T cell receptor beta chains from one sample in a study of blood T cell repertoires in COVID-19. Assay: immunoSEQ multiplex PCR; the TCRdb copy retains only in-frame clones and omits some. The sample lists a few hundred thousand clones, about 90% occurring once. Sequencing was carried out using PBMCs or T cells enriched from blood (not recorded which). All receptors derive from a woman younger than 45 who had recovered from COVID-19. The CDR3 runs from the conserved cysteine through the conserved F or W. Each record gives: J gene, V gene, CDR3 protein.

J gene: TRBJ1-1
V gene: TRBV6-4
CDR3 protein: CASTREDQSNEAFF

J gene: TRBJ1-2
V gene: TRBV6-5
CDR3 protein: CASSSLDRDFNYGYTF

J gene: TRBJ2-7
V gene: TRBV18
CDR3 protein: CASSPPGQGANEQYF

J gene: TRBJ2-3
V gene: TRBV5-4
CDR3 protein: CASSMEAGARDTQYF

J gene: TRBJ2-7
V gene: TRBV7-2
CDR3 protein: CASSFSGPLYF

J gene: TRBJ2-7
V gene: TRBV10-3
CDR3 protein: CAISGGSSYEQYF

J gene: TRBJ1-2
V gene: TRBV7-9
CDR3 protein: CASTPDRSYGYTF

J gene: TRBJ2-3
V gene: TRBV6-5
CDR3 protein: CASQRPSTDTQYF

J gene: TRBJ2-3
V gene: TRBV5-8
CDR3 protein: CASSSPGLLPDTQYF

J gene: TRBJ1-2
V gene: TRBV28
CDR3 protein: CASSDQGASNYGYTF

J gene: TRBJ2-2
V gene: TRBV19
CDR3 protein: CASSISLARGNTGELFF

J gene: TRBJ2-7
V gene: TRBV5-6
CDR3 protein: CASSFSVAYEQYF

J gene: TRBJ1-2
V gene: TRBV18
CDR3 protein: CASSPGEQGGGYTF

J gene: TRBJ1-2
V gene: TRBV11-2
CDR3 protein: CASSLVQGQNYGYTF

J gene: TRBJ2-1
V gene: TRBV5-1
CDR3 protein: CASSLASGSSYNEQFF

J gene: TRBJ1-4
V gene: TRBV27
CDR3 protein: CASSIRDRWKLFF

J gene: TRBJ2-7
V gene: TRBV29-1
CDR3 protein: CSVRDSNLYEQYF

J gene: TRBJ2-3
V gene: TRBV29-1
CDR3 protein: CSVEDLQAGGLTDTQYF

J gene: TRBJ1-3
V gene: TRBV5-4
CDR3 protein: CASSLGAALSSGNTIYF

J gene: TRBJ2-1
V gene: TRBV6-5
CDR3 protein: CASTEQNNEQFF

J gene: TRBJ2-5
V gene: TRBV28
CDR3 protein: CASSLLGGQGTQYF

J gene: TRBJ1-2
V gene: TRBV20-1
CDR3 protein: CSASKQNYGYTF

J gene: TRBJ1-5
V gene: TRBV27
CDR3 protein: CASSLSGALNQPQHF

J gene: TRBJ2-7
V gene: TRBV19
CDR3 protein: CASSAYVARTYEQYF

J gene: TRBJ1-2
V gene: TRBV28
CDR3 protein: CASSLGSYGYTF

J gene: TRBJ1-6
V gene: TRBV7-2
CDR3 protein: CASSPRQETNSPLHF

J gene: TRBJ2-7
V gene: TRBV7-9
CDR3 protein: CASRPLSGRLSYEQYF

J gene: TRBJ1-5
V gene: TRBV30
CDR3 protein: CAWSNGGQPQHF